One and the same sample provided the 15 T cell receptor beta chains below, sequenced in a study of blood T cell repertoires in COVID-19. Generated by immunoSEQ multiplex PCR, the TCRdb table keeps only in-frame clones and is missing some. The sample shows approximately 400,000 clones, 80% to 95% of them seen only once. The sequencing input was PBMCs or T cells enriched from blood (not recorded which). These receptors all come from a woman in her 40s who had been exposed to COVID-19.

The V and J genes are TRBV27 and TRBJ2-2, with D possibly TRBD2 on 6 matching bases. Deletions cut 4 bases from V and 1 base from J, with 13 bases between. The CDR3 has 16 residues. Germline V lookup: CDR1 MNHEY, CDR2 SMNVEV (reference sequence). This chain's CDR3 is CASSSRGRMNTGELFF. CDR3 nucleotide sequence: TGTGCCAGCAGTTCCCGAGGGAGGATGAACACCGGGGAGCTGTTTTTT.

In regard to this clone: The same CDR3 also results from other DNA sequences found in this sample. The CDR3: CASSLGGQGRSPLHF. CDR3 nucleotides: TGCGCCAGCAGCTTGGGGGGACAGGGGCGTTCACCCCTCCACTTT. The chain has TRBV5-1 and TRBJ1-6, with 10 bases lining up with TRBD1. V was clipped by 0 bases and J by 9 bases; unmatched bases: 3. Germline lookup yields CDR1 SGHRS and CDR2 YFSETQ. The length of the CDR3 is 15 residues.

V usage is TRBV6-5 and J usage is TRBJ1-5, with 10 bases that match TRBD1. V lost 4 bases and J lost 5; bases outside the gene matches: 5. CDR3 length: 15 residues. Germline V lookup: CDR1 MNHEY, CDR2 SVGAGI. This CDR3 reads CASSSLGTGDQPQHF. The CDR3 DNA sequence: TGTGCCAGCAGTTCCCTTGGGACAGGGGATCAGCCCCAGCATTTT.

The chain recombines TRBV5-1 with TRBJ2-3; no clear D. V was clipped by 0 bases and J by 4 bases, with 9 bases between them. Germline CDR1 and CDR2: SGHRS and YFSETQ. The CDR3 runs to 14 residues. The CDR3 loop is CASSLEKTADTQYF. The DNA for the CDR3 is TGCGCCAGCAGCTTGGAGAAAACGGCAGATACGCAGTATTTT. The full variable domain, its missing parts supplied by reference TRBV5-1 and TRBJ2-3, is KAGVTQTPRYLIKTRGQQVTLSCSPISGHRSVSWYQQTPGQGLQFLFEYFSETQRNKGNFPGRFSGRQFSNSRSEMNVSTLELGDSALYLCASSLEKTADTQYFGPGTRLTVL.

This chain links TRBV7-3 with TRBJ1-1; 8 nucleotides match TRBD1. The J segment lost 6 bases and the V segment lost 5 bases, leaving 8 bases of the junction unmatched. The V gene's germline CDR1 is SGHTA and CDR2 FQGTGA. The CDR3 is 14 residues long. Here the CDR3 DNA reads TGTGCCAGCAGCGCTTCAGGGGGCGGCGCTGAAGCTTTCTTT. It translates to CASSASGGGAEAFF.

The chain joins TRBV9 to TRBJ2-3; 14 nucleotides agree with TRBD2. Germline V gives CDR1 SGDLS, CDR2 YYNGEE. This CDR3 has 19 amino acids. With V trimmed by 0 bases and J by 3 bases, 9 bases remained unmatched. The CDR3 DNA follows: TGTGCCAGCAGCGTAGAGGGGGGGACTAGCGGGAGTCTAACAGATACGCAGTATTTT. Translating gives CASSVEGGTSGSLTDTQYF.

This clone was counted between two and nine times. The rearrangement uses TRBV12-5 and TRBJ2-1; 12 bases align to TRBD1. Germline V gives CDR1 LGHNT, CDR2 FRNRAP. This CDR3 is built from 16 residues. V dropped 0 bases and J dropped 8; count of bases not matched to a gene: 5. The CDR3 nucleotides are TGTGCTAGTGGTTTGGTGTTGGGACAGGGGGCCCATGAGCAGTTCTTC. Translating it yields CASGLVLGQGAHEQFF.

The V and J genes are TRBV7-3 and TRBJ1-2; 7 nucleotides align to TRBD1. V trimming: 5 bases; J trimming: 7 bases; junction bases outside the gene matches: 7. This CDR3 is built from 13 residues. The germline V gene has CDR1 SGHTA and CDR2 FQGTGA. The CDR3 sequence: CASSAGGDGGYTF. The DNA for the CDR3 is TGTGCCAGCAGCGCAGGGGGTGATGGTGGCTACACCTTC.

This clone was detected once. J is TRBJ2-7 and V is TRBV29-1; 8 nucleotides match TRBD2. With V trimmed by 6 bases and J by 3 bases, 10 bases remained unmatched. The germline CDR1 and CDR2 sequences are SQVTM and ANQGSEA. This CDR3 region has 14 residues. The CDR3 region has the DNA TGCAGCGTCACTCGGGGTAGCGGGAACTACGAGCAGTACTTC. It yields the protein CSVTRGSGNYEQYF.

V usage is TRBV7-9 and J usage is TRBJ1-3; D not resolved. Deletions cut 11 bases from V and 0 bases from J, with 23 bases between. Germline CDR1 reads SEHNR; CDR2 reads FQNEAQ (reference sequence). This CDR3 is 17 amino acids long. DNA of the CDR3: TGTGCCGGCCAGGACTCTGGACGGATGAGCTCTGGAAACACCATATATTTT. It specifies CAGQDSGRMSSGNTIYF.

This clone was recorded only once. The rearrangement joins TRBV24-1 to TRBJ1-2; 8 positions match TRBD1. Per germline, CDR1 KGHDR and CDR2 SFDVKD. The CDR3 runs to 15 residues. With 2 bases clipped from V and 8 bases from J, the junction kept 9 bases outside the gene matches. CDR3: CATSDSDREVRGYTF. The CDR3 DNA follows: TGTGCCACCAGTGATTCGGACAGGGAGGTACGCGGCTACACCTTC.

The chain recombines TRBV2 with TRBJ1-4; D call uncertain. CDR3 length equals 11 residues. Germline CDR1 SNHLY, CDR2 FYNNEI. V was trimmed by 7 bases and J by 6 bases, leaving 6 bases between them. CDR3 sequence reads: CASTLYEKLFF. As DNA, the CDR3 is TGTGCCAGCACGTTATATGAAAAACTGTTTTTT.

V usage is TRBV25-1 and J usage is TRBJ1-1, with D hard to call. Germline CDR1 reads MGHDK; CDR2 reads SYGVNS. The CDR3 has 14 amino acids. The ends were cut back, 7 bases at V and 1 base at J, with 13 bases in the middle. CDR3 loop: CASTSHAGNTEAFF. The CDR3 nucleotides are TGTGCCAGCACCTCGCATGCAGGGAACACTGAAGCTTTCTTT. Full variable domain (remainder filled in from reference TRBV25-1 and TRBJ1-1): EADIYQTPRYLVIGTGKKITLECSQTMGHDKMYWYQQDPGMELHLIHYSYGVNSTEKGDLSSESTVSRIRTEHFPLTLESARPSHTSQYLCASTSHAGNTEAFFGQGTRLTVV.

The V gene is TRBV12-2, the J gene TRBJ1-5; TRBD1 is the table's D call, not checked against the DNA. TRBV12-2 has pseudogene status. The CDR3 consists of 15 residues. The CDR3 region has the DNA TGTGCAAGTCGCTTTGCAGGGTGCAGCAATCAGCCCCAGCATTTT. Translated: CASRFAGCSNQPQHF.

This chain joins TRBV7-2 and TRBJ2-7; TRBD2 is a possible D gene (6 bases). Germline V lookup: CDR1 SGHTA, CDR2 FQGNSA. This CDR3 is 11 amino acids long. Trimming removed 5 bases from V and 7 bases from J, with 9 bases in between. For the CDR3, the DNA is TGTGCCAGCAGCGTCCGGGAGGAGCAGTACTTC. Translation gives CASSVREEQYF.